Following are 5 T cell receptor beta chains from one sample sequenced in a study of blood T cell repertoires in COVID-19. Method: immunoSEQ multiplex PCR; TCRdb's copy keeps in-frame clones and lacks some. Found here are 95,000 to 150,000 clones, less than 85% of them singletons; the top ten hold under 0.95%. The specimen sequenced was peripheral blood. The receptors stem from a human donor with acute or convalescent COVID-19. The donor label of this sample is uncertain.

This clone was counted many times. The chain is built from TRBV28 and TRBJ2-7; D uncertain. V was cut by 4 bases and J by 2 bases, with 18 bases left in between. CDR3 length: 16 residues. Looked up from germline, CDR1 is MDHEN and CDR2 is SYDVKM. The DNA for the CDR3 is TGTGCCAGCAGTTATACCTTTGAAGACAAAGCCTACGAGCAGTACTTC. It is translated as CASSYTFEDKAYEQYF.

The V gene is TRBV19, the J gene TRBJ1-5, with 10 bases fitting TRBD1. The germline V gene has CDR1 LNHDA and CDR2 SQIVND (reference sequence). The CDR3 sequence is 16 residues long. Trimming at V came to 0 bases and at J to 5 bases, leaving 4 bases not matched to a gene. The CDR3 DNA sequence: TGTGCCAGTAGTATAGATCTGGGGACAGGGGATCAGCCCCAGCATTTT. Translated: CASSIDLGTGDQPQHF.

In its sample, this clone ranks as medium-sized. The V gene is TRBV2, the J gene TRBJ1-5; D possibly corresponds to TRBD1 (6 bases). The V end lost 1 base, the J end lost 0 bases, and 10 bases lay between the germline ends. Germline V lookup: CDR1 SNHLY, CDR2 FYNNEI. The CDR3 covers 16 residues. The CDR3 DNA follows: TGTGCCAGCAGTGAAGAGACAGGTCGTAGCAATCAGCCCCAGCATTTT. This encodes CASSEETGRSNQPQHF.

This chain joins TRBV7-3 and TRBJ2-2; TRBD2 might be the D (5 bases). The CDR3 length is 12 residues. Germline V gene data show CDR1 as SGHTA and CDR2 as FQGTGA. Trimming stripped 5 bases from V and 8 bases from J, with 9 bases between. CDR3 amino acids: CASSASGGELFF. CDR3 DNA sequence: TGTGCCAGCAGCGCCTCGGGAGGGGAGCTGTTTTTT.

This chain joins TRBV10-2 and TRBJ2-3; D might be TRBD2 (6 bases). The CDR3 length is 12 residues. Germline CDR1 is WSHSY and CDR2 is SAAADI. Trimming stripped 6 bases from V and 6 bases from J, with 10 bases between. The CDR3 sequence is CASSHTSDTQYF. CDR3 sequence (DNA): TGCGCCAGCAGCCATACTAGCGATACGCAGTATTTT.